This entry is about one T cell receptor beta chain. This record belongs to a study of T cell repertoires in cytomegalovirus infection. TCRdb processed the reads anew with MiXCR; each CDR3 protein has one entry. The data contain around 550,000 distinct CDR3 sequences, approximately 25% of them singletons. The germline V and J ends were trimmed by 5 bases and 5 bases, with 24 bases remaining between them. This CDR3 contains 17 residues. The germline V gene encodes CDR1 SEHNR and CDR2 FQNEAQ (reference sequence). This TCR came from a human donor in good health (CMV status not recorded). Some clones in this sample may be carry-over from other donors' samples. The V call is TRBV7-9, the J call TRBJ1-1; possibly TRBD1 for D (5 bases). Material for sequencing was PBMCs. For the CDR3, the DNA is TGTGCCAGCAGCCGGGGGGTTCTCGGGACCCCAAGAACTGAAGCTTTCTTT. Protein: CASSRGVLGTPRTEAFF.